The 13 T cell receptor beta chains below come from one sample, sequenced in a study of T cells in localized non-small cell lung cancer. The assay was immunoSEQ multiplex PCR, and TCRdb's table has in-frame clones only and misses some. The sample holds approximately 20,000 clones, around nine tenths seen once. The sequencing here drew on peripheral blood, taken before any cancer treatment. Source of these receptors: a male donor aged 60 or over with stage I squamous cell lung carcinoma.

The V gene is TRBV18, the J gene TRBJ2-3, with 8 bases that match TRBD2. CDR1 and CDR2 (germline): KGHSH, LQKENI. The CDR3 loop spans 16 amino acids. The J segment lost 3 bases and the V segment lost 0 bases, leaving 5 bases of the junction unmatched. This chain's CDR3 is CASSPPSAGETDTQYF. CDR3 nucleotide sequence: TGTGCCAGCTCACCACCGTCAGCGGGAGAGACAGATACGCAGTATTTT. Full variable domain (rest looked up from reference TRBV18 and TRBJ2-3): NAGVMQNPRHLVRRRGQEARLRCSPMKGHSHVYWYRQLPEEGLKFMVYLQKENIIDESGMPKERFSAEFPKEGPSILRIQQVVRGDSAAYFCASSPPSAGETDTQYFGPGTRLTVL.

V is TRBV28 and J is TRBJ2-5, with D uncertain. The ends were cut back, 0 bases at V and 11 bases at J, with 13 bases in the middle. Per the germline V gene, CDR1 is MDHEN and CDR2 is SYDVKM. This CDR3 is built from 13 residues. DNA of the CDR3: TGTGCCAGCAGTTTATGGGGCGCTGGTTGGCAGTACTTC. This sequence encodes CASSLWGAGWQYF. Full variable domain (rest looked up from reference TRBV28 and TRBJ2-5): DVKVTQSSRYLVKRTGEKVFLECVQDMDHENMFWYRQDPGLGLRLIYFSYDVKMKEKGDIPEGYSVSREKKERFSLILESASTNQTSMYLCASSLWGAGWQYFGPGTRLLVL.

The sample holds one count of this clone. The chain joins TRBV5-1 to TRBJ2-5, with D perhaps matching TRBD2 (5 bases). CDR3 length: 14 amino acids. Germline CDR1 SGHRS, CDR2 YFSETQ. The ends were cut back, 7 bases at V and 5 bases at J, with 18 bases in the middle. The chain's CDR3 is CASADGWEQETQYF. In DNA, the CDR3 is TGCGCCAGCGCTGACGGCTGGGAGCAGGAGACCCAGTACTTC.

The rearrangement links TRBV29-1 to TRBJ1-2, with 9 bases fitting TRBD1. V lost 0 bases and J lost 6; bases outside the gene matches: 5. The germline V gene encodes CDR1 SQVTM and CDR2 ANQGSEA. The CDR3 loop spans 14 amino acids. CDR3 loop: CSVEDGTGSNGYTF. CDR3 nucleotide sequence: TGCAGCGTTGAAGATGGGACAGGGTCAAATGGCTACACCTTC.

The V and J genes are TRBV28 and TRBJ2-7, with 9 bases aligning to TRBD1. This CDR3 is 14 amino acids long. V was pared by 4 bases and J by 6 bases, with 7 bases of the junction left unmatched. Germline CDR1 reads MDHEN; CDR2 reads SYDVKM. In nucleotides, the CDR3 is TGTGCCAGCAGTTGGACAGGGGTCGGGGCCGAGCAGTACTTC. Protein product: CASSWTGVGAEQYF.

This clone was seen a few times. V gene TRBV27 combines with J gene TRBJ1-2; D is unclear. This CDR3 is built from 14 residues. Looked up from germline, CDR1 is MNHEY and CDR2 is SMNVEV (reference sequence). Trimming left V 4 bases short and J 4 bases short, with 13 bases between. The CDR3 bases are TGTGCCAGCAGTTCTAATGGTAGGGTCTATGGCTACACCTTC. Protein product: CASSSNGRVYGYTF.

This rearrangement joins TRBV30 to TRBJ1-5, with a possible D match to TRBD1 (6 bases). Germline CDR1 is GTSNPN and CDR2 is SVGIG (reference sequence). This CDR3 comprises 13 residues. The germline V and J ends were trimmed by 2 bases and 5 bases, with 10 bases remaining between them. CDR3 sequence reads: CAWSLAGDQPQHF. The CDR3 DNA reads as TGTGCCTGGAGTTTGGCAGGGGATCAGCCCCAGCATTTT. The full variable domain, rest sourced from reference TRBV30 and TRBJ1-5, is SQTIHQWPATLVQPVGSPLSLECTVEGTSNPNLYWYRQAAGRGLQLLFYSVGIGQISSEVPQNLSASRPQDRQFILSSKKLLLSDSGFYLCAWSLAGDQPQHFGDGTRLSIL.

This rearrangement joins TRBV28 to TRBJ2-1; 13 nucleotides align to TRBD2. V lost 6 bases to trimming and J lost 1 base; unmatched junction nucleotides: 3. This CDR3 comprises 16 residues. Germline V gene data show CDR1 as MDHEN and CDR2 as SYDVKM. The CDR3 DNA sequence: TGTGCCAGCAGGCGGACTAGCGGGAGTTCCTACAATGAGCAGTTCTTC. It encodes CASRRTSGSSYNEQFF.

The chain recombines TRBV27 with TRBJ2-5; D remains ambiguous. The length of the CDR3 is 15 residues. The germline CDR1 and CDR2 sequences are MNHEY and SMNVEV (reference sequence). The V end lost 6 bases, the J end lost 1 base, and 15 bases lay between the germline ends. The CDR3 sequence is CASSRSWDFQETQYF. CDR3 in DNA: TGTGCCAGCAGCCGGTCGTGGGATTTCCAAGAGACCCAGTACTTC.

The chain carries TRBV28 and TRBJ1-2, with TRBD1 identical over 9 bases. The CDR3 consists of 15 residues. The trim removed 3 bases at V and 7 bases at J, leaving 9 bases unmatched. Germline CDR1 and CDR2: MDHEN and SYDVKM. CDR3 protein: CASSFQETGGFGYTF. The CDR3 DNA sequence: TGTGCCAGCAGTTTCCAAGAAACAGGGGGCTTTGGCTACACCTTC.

The chain is built from TRBV27 and TRBJ2-6; 7 nucleotides agree with TRBD1. The CDR3 sequence is 15 residues long. CDR1 is MNHEY and CDR2 is SMNVEV in the germline V gene (reference sequence). V was clipped by 9 bases and J by 2 bases; unmatched bases: 7. The DNA of the CDR3 is TGTGCCAGTAGACAGGGTGAGACTGGGGCCAACGTCCTGACTTTC. Translating gives CASRQGETGANVLTF.

The chain combines TRBV19 with TRBJ1-5; the D is unclear. Germline V CDR1 and CDR2: LNHDA, SQIVND (reference sequence). The CDR3 length is 15 residues. V was trimmed by 0 bases and J by 3 bases, leaving 9 bases between them. CDR3 amino acids: CASSIDLNDNQPQHF. As DNA, the CDR3 is TGTGCCAGTAGTATAGATCTGAATGACAATCAGCCCCAGCATTTT.

The chain joins TRBV6-5 to TRBJ2-7, with a weak D call TRBD1 (6 bases). With 0 bases removed from V and 0 bases from J, the gap between germline ends came to 12 bases. CDR1 is MNHEY and CDR2 is SVGAGI in the germline V gene. CDR3 length equals 16 residues. CDR3 protein: CASSYSGGALSYEQYF. The CDR3 DNA reads as TGTGCCAGCAGTTACTCAGGGGGAGCCCTCTCCTACGAGCAGTACTTC.